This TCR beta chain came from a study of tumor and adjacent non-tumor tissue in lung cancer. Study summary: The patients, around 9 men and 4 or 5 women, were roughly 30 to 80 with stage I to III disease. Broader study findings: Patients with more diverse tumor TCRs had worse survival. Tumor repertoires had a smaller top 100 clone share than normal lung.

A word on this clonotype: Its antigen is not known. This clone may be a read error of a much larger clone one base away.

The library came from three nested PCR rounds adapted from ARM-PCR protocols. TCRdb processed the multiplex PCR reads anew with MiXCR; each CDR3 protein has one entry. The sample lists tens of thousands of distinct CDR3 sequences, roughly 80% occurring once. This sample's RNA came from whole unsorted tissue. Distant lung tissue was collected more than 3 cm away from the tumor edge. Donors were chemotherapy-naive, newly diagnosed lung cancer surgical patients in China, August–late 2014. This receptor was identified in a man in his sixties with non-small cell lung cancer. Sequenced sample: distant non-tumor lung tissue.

This CDR3 is CTSSPGDSYEQYF. The DNA for the CDR3 is TGCACCAGCAGTCCAGGCGATTCCTACGAGCAGTACTTC. The J gene is TRBJ2-7, the V gene TRBV10-1; D is ambiguous. CDR3 size: 13 residues. Germline V gives CDR1 WNHNN, CDR2 SYGVQD (reference sequence).